The 13 T cell receptor beta chains listed next were all sequenced from one sample in a study of early T cells in non-severe SARS-CoV-2 infection (dated by TCRdb to about 2021). The library was built by means of 5' RACE. This sample was sequenced with a NextSeq 500. TCRdb trimmed the raw reads at Q25, called clones with MiXCR and kept productive beta chains. Each entry merges the rows of one CDR3 protein and shows their most common DNA and genes. This sample gives about 89,000 distinct CDR3 sequences in total; approximately 16% of them show up just once. Around 4.9% of the sample is taken by the ten largest. This material consisted of whole blood, taken at baseline. Source of these receptors: an adult who was a healthcare worker with PCR-confirmed SARS-CoV-2 infection or an uninfected control (not recorded which).

The chain combines TRBV7-8 with TRBJ2-4; D is undetermined. The V end was cut by 1 base, the J end by 6 bases, with 10 bases between. Germline V lookup: CDR1 SGHVS, CDR2 FQNEAQ. The CDR3 extends over 14 amino acids. CDR3: CASSLEVYSNIQYF. Written as DNA, the CDR3 is TGTGCCAGCAGCTTAGAAGTCTATTCAAACATTCAGTACTTC.

The chain links TRBV6-5 to TRBJ2-2; D call uncertain. Germline CDR1 reads MNHEY; CDR2 reads SVGAGI. CDR3 length: 15 amino acids. V was cut by 4 bases and J by 0 bases, with 9 bases left in between. The CDR3 loop is CASSSYGANTGELFF. Written as DNA, the CDR3 is TGTGCCAGCAGTTCGTACGGAGCGAACACCGGGGAGCTGTTTTTT.

This clonotype has only a few counts. The chain combines TRBV3-1 with TRBJ2-1, with a possible D match to TRBD2 (5 bases). CDR3 length equals 13 residues. V was cut by 6 bases and J by 5 bases, with 11 bases left in between. Germline V gene sequence: CDR1 LGHDT, CDR2 YNNKEL (reference sequence). Here the CDR3 reads CASRGLTHNEQFF. Written as DNA, the CDR3 is TGTGCCAGCAGAGGACTCACCCACAATGAGCAGTTCTTC.

This sequence joins TRBV9 and TRBJ2-1, with D perhaps matching TRBD1 or TRBD2 (5 bases each). Germline loops: CDR1 SGDLS, CDR2 YYNGEE. Trimming shortened V by 4 bases and J by 7 bases, and 9 bases separated the two germline ends. CDR3 length: 12 residues. The CDR3 here is CASSSGANEQFF. The CDR3 DNA is TGTGCCAGCAGCTCCGGGGCGAATGAGCAGTTCTTC.

This clonotype was seen only a few times. The V gene is TRBV20-1, the J gene TRBJ2-5, with TRBD1 matching 7 bases. Germline V CDR1 and CDR2: DFQATT, SNEGSKA (reference sequence). V lost 1 base, J lost 2 bases, and 7 bases stayed unmatched. This CDR3 contains 15 residues. The chain's CDR3 is CSARAVGTAQETQYF. CDR3 in DNA: TGCAGTGCTAGAGCCGTGGGGACAGCACAAGAGACCCAGTACTTC.

There are a few counts of this clonotype. The gene calls are TRBV12-3 or TRBV12-4 and TRBJ2-1, with TRBD2 identical over 12 bases. The CDR3 spans 14 residues. V shed 5 bases, J shed 6 bases, and the junction held 2 bases outside the gene matches. CDR3 DNA: TGTGCCAGCAGTAGGACTAGCGGGATCAATGAGCAGTTCTTC. Translated, it gives CASSRTSGINEQFF.

This chain uses TRBV9 with TRBJ2-2; D is undetermined. The ends were cut back, 0 bases at V and 1 base at J, with 4 bases in the middle. In germline, CDR1 is SGDLS, CDR2 YYNGEE. The CDR3 loop spans 14 amino acids. The CDR3 loop is CASSVDLNTGELFF. CDR3 DNA: TGTGCCAGCAGCGTAGATTTGAACACCGGGGAGCTGTTTTTT.

This clonotype was detected only a few times. The chain joins TRBV5-5 to TRBJ2-1, with D possibly being TRBD1 (6 bases). Germline values: CDR1 SGHKS, CDR2 YYEKEE (reference sequence). The CDR3 covers 15 residues. The V gene lost 4 bases and the J gene lost 7 bases, with 18 bases spanning the gap. In DNA form, the CDR3 reads TGTGCCAGCAGCCCTAGGGGGAGCCACGGGAATGAGCAGTTCTTC. It translates to CASSPRGSHGNEQFF.

In its sample, this clonotype was seen many times. The chain employs TRBV7-9 and TRBJ1-1; 8 nucleotides agree with TRBD1. The germline CDR1 and CDR2 sequences are SEHNR and FQNEAQ (reference sequence). V was clipped by 4 bases and J by 4 bases; unmatched bases: 2. The CDR3 loop spans 13 amino acids. CDR3 residues: CASSSDRVTEAFF. CDR3 nucleotide sequence: TGTGCCAGCAGCTCGGACAGGGTCACTGAAGCTTTCTTT.

The chain combines TRBV18 with TRBJ1-2, with D unresolved. Trimming shortened V by 6 bases and J by 3 bases, and 8 bases separated the two germline ends. CDR3 length: 12 amino acids. The germline gives CDR1 KGHSH, CDR2 LQKENI. DNA for the CDR3: TGTGCCAGCTCCCAGGACTACTATGGCTACACCTTC. Translated, it gives CASSQDYYGYTF.

This clonotype showed up just a few times. The J gene is TRBJ2-7, the V gene TRBV12-3 or TRBV12-4, with 7 positions matching TRBD1. V was clipped by 5 bases and J by 2 bases; unmatched bases: 6. This CDR3 contains 14 residues. The CDR3 nucleotides are TGTGCCAGCAGTCCGGGACAGCCAACCTACGAGCAGTACTTC. Translating it yields CASSPGQPTYEQYF.

This clonotype was counted only a few times. The chain couples TRBV5-1 to TRBJ2-3; possibly TRBD1 for D (5 bases). Germline CDR1 is SGHRS and CDR2 is YFSETQ. The CDR3 has 16 residues. V lost 2 bases and J lost 1, with 14 bases in between. CDR3 sequence (DNA): TGCGCCAGCAGCTTTCTTACAGGAAGGGGCACAGATACGCAGTATTTT. Protein: CASSFLTGRGTDTQYF.

This clonotype was counted at least ten times. The V call is TRBV4-1, the J call TRBJ2-3; D is unresolved. The V and J ends lost 1 base and 6 bases respectively, with 2 bases between them. The CDR3 has 11 amino acids. CDR1 MGHRA and CDR2 YSYEKL come from the germline V gene. The CDR3: CASSQADTQYF. In DNA, the CDR3 is TGCGCCAGCAGCCAAGCCGATACGCAGTATTTT.